This T cell receptor beta chain was recorded in a study of molecular identifiers for immune sequencing clone quantification. Study overall: Replicates split RNA from around 20,000 or 100,000 naive CD8 cells five ways, and the researchers sequenced four portions.

General study points: With a barcode shared among identical TCR molecules, highly expanded clone sizes could be underestimated. Among some 910,000 naive cells, as was reported, spiked Jurkat TCR RNA from one cell was detectable.

Per the germline V gene, CDR1 is KGHSH and CDR2 is LQKENI. The trim removed 3 bases at V and 1 base at J, leaving 11 bases unmatched. This CDR3 is built from 17 residues. Bulk TCR libraries used previously described methods and listed TCR primers. TCRdb re-called the PCR reads with MiXCR, one entry per CDR3 protein. The repertoire holds around 470,000 distinct CDR3 sequences, 25% seen once, with under 0.8% in the top ten. As concerns this clonotype: The antigen remains undetermined.

The J gene is TRBJ2-5, the V gene TRBV18; TRBD1 matches 7 bases. Sequencing input: naive CD8+ T cells from blood, with Jurkat cell RNA spiked in. The subset denotes: FACS-sorted CD8+CD4-CCR7+CD45RA+ naive T cells. This clonotype was sampled from a human donor in good health. Some libraries in this study had Jurkat cell RNA spiked in. In nucleotides, the CDR3 is TGTGCCAGCTCACCCGATAAAAGGACAGGAAGCCAAGAGACCCAGTACTTC. The encoded protein is CASSPDKRTGSQETQYF.